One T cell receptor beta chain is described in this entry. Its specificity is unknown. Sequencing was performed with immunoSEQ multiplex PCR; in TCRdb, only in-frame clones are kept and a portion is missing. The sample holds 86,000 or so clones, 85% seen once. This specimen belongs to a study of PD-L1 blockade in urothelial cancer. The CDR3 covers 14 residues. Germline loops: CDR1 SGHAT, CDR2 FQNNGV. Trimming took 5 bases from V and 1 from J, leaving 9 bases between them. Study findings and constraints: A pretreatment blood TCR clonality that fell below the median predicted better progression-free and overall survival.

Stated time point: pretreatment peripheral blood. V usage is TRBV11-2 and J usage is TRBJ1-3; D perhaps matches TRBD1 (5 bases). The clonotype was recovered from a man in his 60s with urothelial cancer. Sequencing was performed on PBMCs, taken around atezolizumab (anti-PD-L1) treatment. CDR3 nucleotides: TGTGCCAGCAGCCTCAGGGTATCTGGAAACACCATATATTTT. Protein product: CASSLRVSGNTIYF.